This TCR beta chain was sequenced in a study of CD8 T cells in Susac syndrome (dated by TCRdb to between 2017 and 2020). Some background on the complete study: Whether CD8+ T cell activation and differentiation in Susac syndrome was antigen driven was tested using repertoire sequencing.

V and J are trimmed by 5 bases and 4 bases, and the gene matches miss 5 bases of the junction. The CDR3 runs 15 residues from the cysteine to the phenylalanine. Only CDR3 DNA remains: 45 bases, in frame from the first base. CDR1 and CDR2 are read off the germline V gene (reference sequence) as MNHEY and SMNVEV. Peripheral blood CD8+ and CD4+ T cells from healthy donors, Susac syndrome patients and multiple sclerosis patients were profiled by high-throughput TCR beta sequencing. The multiple sclerosis controls were treatment-naive patients whose relapsing-remitting disease, either stable or active, fulfilled the revised McDonald criteria. Bulk CD8+ and CD4+ T cells were purified by magnetic negative isolation, while CD8+ TEMRA cells were enriched using FACS. Blood was collected in EDTA tubes and processed within 24 hours, with PBMCs isolated through density gradient centrifugation. PBMCs intended for TCR sequencing were cryopreserved in liquid nitrogen and were subsequently thawed in a 37 degrees C water bath. The sorted or isolated CD4+, CD8+ and CD8+ TEMRA cells had a purity of 90% or higher.

What the work shows at the level of the full study, not this receptor alone: The number of individuals in the TCR sequencing and HLA analysis was acknowledged as relatively small.

RNA was extracted using the RNeasy kit, and about 0.45 to 1 ug of the RNA was reverse transcribed with random hexamers. TCR beta CDR3 regions were amplified with the immunoSEQ multiplex PCR assay covering 54 Vbeta and 13 Jbeta segments. PCR amplification bias was corrected by using a synthetic template baseline for primer optimization and computational correction. The authors' pipeline ran thus. Only productive sequences were kept, with reads annotated to V, D and J genes according to IMGT and analyzed in immunoSEQ Analyzer. To calculate clonality, Shannon entropy was normalized by log2 of the number of productive unique sequences and then subtracted from one. Public and private clones were assessed among the 100 most prevalent clones of each patient and control. Clones were defined as Susac-specific if absent from the healthy and MS cohorts, from over a thousand published viral clones and from other ImmuneACCESS disease sequences. In-frame beta chains were kept once TCRdb had trimmed the public reads at Q25 with fastp and called clones with MiXCR. Identical CDR3 protein sequences are pooled into one entry, listed with their most common genes and DNA. The V and J calls and clone size come from TCRdb's table, not from the authors' own analysis. The sample table shows roughly 150,000 distinct CDR3 sequences, and approximately 94% are seen once. 0.09% to 0.1% of the sample is held by the ten biggest clonotypes.

In the case of this clonotype: Its antigen specificity is not known. Within one base of it there is no much larger clone, and no base qualities were kept.

The sample comprised CD4+ T cells from PBMCs. This clonotype was obtained from a human donor with multiple sclerosis. The chain is encoded by TRBV27 joined to TRBJ1-2; 12 central bases correspond to TRBD1. The CDR3 reads as follows: CASSPAGQGAYGYTF. The DNA reads as follows: TGTGCCAGCAGTCCAGCGGGACAGGGGGCCTATGGCTACACCTTC.